The 3 T cell receptor beta chains in this list originate from one sample, sequenced in a study of blood T cell repertoires in COVID-19. Profiling relied on immunoSEQ multiplex PCR, and the TCRdb table lists in-frame clones only, not all of them. Among 150,000 to 200,000 clones, approximately 86% were seen once, and the ten largest hold around 7%. Sequencing was carried out using peripheral blood. Every receptor here comes from a woman between 40 and 55 years old with COVID-19, enrolled during active disease.

CDR3: CATKPIDTGELFF. CDR3 nucleotide sequence: TGTGCCACTAAACCGATCGACACCGGGGAGCTGTTTTTT. This chain joins TRBV19 and TRBJ2-2; D unresolved. The V gene's germline CDR1 is LNHDA and CDR2 SQIVND (reference sequence). V was shortened by 10 bases and J by 3 bases, with 12 bases between the two germline ends. This CDR3 contains 13 residues.

This rearrangement joins TRBV12-5 to TRBJ1-2; possible D gene TRBD1, 6 bases. The ends were cut back, 6 bases at V and 2 bases at J, with 13 bases in the middle. The CDR3 is 14 residues long. Germline V gene data show CDR1 as LGHNT and CDR2 as FRNRAP. The CDR3 reads CASGRDISNYGYTF. In DNA form, the CDR3 reads TGTGCTAGTGGCCGGGACATAAGCAACTATGGCTACACCTTC.

The chain joins TRBV23-1 to TRBJ1-2; 9 bases fit TRBD1. TRBV23-1 is classed as an ORF, of uncertain function. The CDR3 runs 16 residues. With 2 bases clipped from V and 7 bases from J, the junction kept 11 bases outside the gene matches. The DNA for the CDR3 is TGCGCCAGCAGTCAACCTGATACAGGGGGCGCGAGTGGCTACACCTTC. Translating it yields CASSQPDTGGASGYTF.